The rows below give T cell receptor beta chains drawn from one sample of a study of blood T cells in healthy people across ages. TCRdb fed the 5' RACE reads into MiXCR, producing one record per CDR3 protein. The table includes more than 900,000 distinct CDR3 sequences, around 27% detected once. This same sample was also taken into another study, of T cells of mothers and their children.

Source material: blood. Receptor source: a girl aged 2 to 9 in good health. Both conserved end residues are part of each CDR3. The order of the fields is J gene, D gene, V gene, clone size, CDR3 DNA, CDR3 protein. D genes are given only for firm matches. The size entry is marked missing in some rows and otherwise reads once, few, many or a size class.

TRBJ2-1 | TRBD1 | TRBV27 | NA | TGTGCCAGCAGTCTAACAACAGGGGTCAATGAGCAGTTCTTC | CASSLTTGVNEQFF
TRBJ2-1 | TRBD2 | TRBV6-1 | few | TGTGCCAGCCTCAAAGCGGGAATATACAATGAGCAGTTCTTC | CASLKAGIYNEQFF
TRBJ2-5 | NA | TRBV12-3/TRBV12-4 | few | TGTGCCAGCAGTCCCGAGGGGAAGGGTTCGGAGACCCAGTACTTC | CASSPEGKGSETQYF
TRBJ2-5 | NA | TRBV7-7 | few | TGTGCTAGCAGCTTAACGGGGGAACAGACCCAGTACTTC | CASSLTGEQTQYF
TRBJ2-1 | NA | TRBV6-2/TRBV6-3 | NA | TGTGCCAGCAGTCGCGGGACGAGCTCCTACAATGAGCAGTTCTTC | CASSRGTSSYNEQFF
TRBJ2-7 | NA | TRBV6-5 | NA | TGTGCCAGCAGTAACTTAGTTTCAGGGAAAGGGCAGTACTTC | CASSNLVSGKGQYF
TRBJ1-5 | NA | TRBV5-5 | NA | TGTGCCAGCAGCTTATCAGGGAATAGCAATCAGCCCCAGCATTTT | CASSLSGNSNQPQHF
TRBJ2-4 | NA | TRBV6-5 | NA | TGTGCCAGCATCTCTCCAGCACATCTAGCCAAAAACATTCAGTACTTC | CASISPAHLAKNIQYF
TRBJ2-2 | NA | TRBV28 | few | TGTGCCAGCAGTTTTGCCAGGGAGGCCGGGGAGCTGTTTTTT | CASSFAREAGELFF
TRBJ2-1 | TRBD2 | TRBV10-3 | NA | TGTGCCATCAGTGAGTCGGGACTAGGTCTCAATGAGCAGTTCTTC | CAISESGLGLNEQFF
TRBJ2-7 | NA | TRBV6-6 | NA | TGTGCCAGCAGACAATCCCGGGACGGAAGCTCCTACGAGCAGTACTTC | CASRQSRDGSSYEQYF
TRBJ2-1 | NA | TRBV4-1 | few | TGCGCCAGCGCATACCCGGGCAGCGATGAGCAGTTCTTC | CASAYPGSDEQFF
TRBJ2-1 | TRBD2 | TRBV2 | NA | TGTGCCAGCAAAGGGACTCTAGCGGGGGGCCTAGTGCTGAATGAGCAGTTCTTC | CASKGTLAGGLVLNEQFF
TRBJ1-1 | TRBD1 | TRBV14 | once | TGTGCCAGCAGCCAAGGACCGGGACAGGCGGTCCGTGAAGCTTTCTTT | CASSQGPGQAVREAFF
TRBJ1-3 | NA | TRBV6-6 | few | TGTGCCAGCAGTTACTCGGCCACTGGAAACACCATATATTTT | CASSYSATGNTIYF
TRBJ2-5 | NA | TRBV20-1 | few | TGCAGCGGCGAGGACCAAGAGACCCAGTACTTC | CSGEDQETQYF
TRBJ1-1 | NA | TRBV20-1 | NA | TGCAGTGCTAGAACGGGGATTTCGAACACTGAAGCTTTCTTT | CSARTGISNTEAFF
TRBJ2-3 | TRBD2 | TRBV7-2 | few | TGTGCCAGCAGCCCTAGCGGAAGTGTTGGCACAGATACGCAGTATTTT | CASSPSGSVGTDTQYF